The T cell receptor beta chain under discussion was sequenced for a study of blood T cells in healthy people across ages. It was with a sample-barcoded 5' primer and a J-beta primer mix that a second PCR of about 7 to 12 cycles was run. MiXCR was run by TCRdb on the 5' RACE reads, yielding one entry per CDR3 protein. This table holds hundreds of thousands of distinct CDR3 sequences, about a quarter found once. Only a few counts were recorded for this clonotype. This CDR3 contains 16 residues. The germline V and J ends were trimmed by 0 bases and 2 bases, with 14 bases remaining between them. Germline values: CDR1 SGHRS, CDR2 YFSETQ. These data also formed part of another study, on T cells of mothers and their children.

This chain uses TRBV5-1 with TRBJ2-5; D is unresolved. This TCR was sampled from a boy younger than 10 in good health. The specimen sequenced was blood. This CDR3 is CASSLGRVLVQETQYF. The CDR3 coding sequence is TGCGCCAGCAGCTTGGGGAGAGTATTGGTACAAGAGACCCAGTACTTC. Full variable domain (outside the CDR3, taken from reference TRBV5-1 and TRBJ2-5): KAGVTQTPRYLIKTRGQQVTLSCSPISGHRSVSWYQQTPGQGLQFLFEYFSETQRNKGNFPGRFSGRQFSNSRSEMNVSTLELGDSALYLCASSLGRVLVQETQYFGPGTRLLVL.